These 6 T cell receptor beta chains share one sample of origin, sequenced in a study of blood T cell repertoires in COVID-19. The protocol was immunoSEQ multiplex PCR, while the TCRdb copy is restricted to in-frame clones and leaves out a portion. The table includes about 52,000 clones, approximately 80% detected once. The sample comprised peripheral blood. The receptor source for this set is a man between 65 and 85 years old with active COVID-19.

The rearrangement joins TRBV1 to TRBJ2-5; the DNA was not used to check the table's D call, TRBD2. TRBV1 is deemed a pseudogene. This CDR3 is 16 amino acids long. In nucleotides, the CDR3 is TGCACCAGCAGCCACGAAGAGCGGGGACGACAAGAGACCCAGTACTTC. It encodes CTSSHEERGRQETQYF.

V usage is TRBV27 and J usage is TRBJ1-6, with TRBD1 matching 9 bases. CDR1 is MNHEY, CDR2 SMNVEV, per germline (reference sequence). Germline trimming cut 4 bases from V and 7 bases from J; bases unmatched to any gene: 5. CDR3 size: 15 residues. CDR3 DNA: TGTGCCAGCAGTTCCCTGGACAGGGGCAATTCACCCCTCCACTTT. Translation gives CASSSLDRGNSPLHF.

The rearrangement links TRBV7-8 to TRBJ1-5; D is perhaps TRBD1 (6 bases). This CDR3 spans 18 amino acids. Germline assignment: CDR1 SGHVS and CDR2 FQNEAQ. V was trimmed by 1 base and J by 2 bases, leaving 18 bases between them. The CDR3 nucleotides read TGTGCCAGCAGCTTAGGGAGGGGCGGGGGCTTAGGCAATCAGCCCCAGCATTTT. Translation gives CASSLGRGGGLGNQPQHF.

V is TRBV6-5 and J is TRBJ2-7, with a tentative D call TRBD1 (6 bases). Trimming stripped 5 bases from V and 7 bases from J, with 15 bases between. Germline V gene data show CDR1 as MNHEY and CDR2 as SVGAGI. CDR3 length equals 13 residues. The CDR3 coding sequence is TGTGCCAGCAGTCGGACAGTGTCTGATGAGCAGTACTTC. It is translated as CASSRTVSDEQYF.

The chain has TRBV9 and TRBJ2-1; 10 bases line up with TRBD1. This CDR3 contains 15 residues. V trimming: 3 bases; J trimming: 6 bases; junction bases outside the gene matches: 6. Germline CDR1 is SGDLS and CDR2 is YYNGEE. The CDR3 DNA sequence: TGTGCCAGCAGCGCCCACGGGACAGGGGCCAATGAGCAGTTCTTC. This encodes CASSAHGTGANEQFF.

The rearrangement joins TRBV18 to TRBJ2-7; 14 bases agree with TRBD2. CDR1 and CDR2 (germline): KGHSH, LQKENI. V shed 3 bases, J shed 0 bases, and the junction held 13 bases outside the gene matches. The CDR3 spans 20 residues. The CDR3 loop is CASSPRVPGLAGALSYEQYF. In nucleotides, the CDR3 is TGTGCCAGCTCACCCCGCGTCCCGGGACTAGCGGGGGCCCTCTCCTACGAGCAGTACTTC.